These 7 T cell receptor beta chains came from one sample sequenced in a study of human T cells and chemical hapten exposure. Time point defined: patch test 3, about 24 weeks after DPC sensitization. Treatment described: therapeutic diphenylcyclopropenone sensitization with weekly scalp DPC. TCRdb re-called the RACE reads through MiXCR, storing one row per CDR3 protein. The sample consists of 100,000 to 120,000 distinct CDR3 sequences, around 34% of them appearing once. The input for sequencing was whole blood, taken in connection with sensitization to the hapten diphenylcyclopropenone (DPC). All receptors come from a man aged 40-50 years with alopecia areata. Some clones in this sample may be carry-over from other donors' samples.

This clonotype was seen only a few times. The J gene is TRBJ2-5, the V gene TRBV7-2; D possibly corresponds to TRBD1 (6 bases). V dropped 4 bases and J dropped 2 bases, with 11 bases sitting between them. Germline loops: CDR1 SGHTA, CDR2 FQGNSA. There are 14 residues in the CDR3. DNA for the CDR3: TGTGCCAGCAGCTCAATGGACAGACAAGAGACCCAGTACTTC. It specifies CASSSMDRQETQYF.

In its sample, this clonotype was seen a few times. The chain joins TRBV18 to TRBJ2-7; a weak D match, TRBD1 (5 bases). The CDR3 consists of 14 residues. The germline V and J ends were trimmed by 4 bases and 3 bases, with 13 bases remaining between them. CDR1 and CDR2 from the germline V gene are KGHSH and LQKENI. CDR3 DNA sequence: TGTGCCAGCTCACTGGACACCGACAACTACGAGCAGTACGTC. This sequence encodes CASSLDTDNYEQYV.

The CDR3 sequence: CALSWGGLEQFF. CDR3 nucleotide sequence: TGTGCCCTCAGTTGGGGGGGGCTTGAGCAGTTCTTC. The chain has TRBV12-3 or TRBV12-4 and TRBJ2-1; perhaps TRBD2 as D (7 bases). The ends were cut back, 11 bases at V and 9 bases at J, with 17 bases in the middle. CDR3 length: 12 residues.

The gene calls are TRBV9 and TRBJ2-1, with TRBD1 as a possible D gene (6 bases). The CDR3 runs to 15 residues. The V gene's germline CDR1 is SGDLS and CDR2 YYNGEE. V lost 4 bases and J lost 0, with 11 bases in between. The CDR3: CASSFTGSSYNEQFF. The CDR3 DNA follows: TGTGCCAGCAGCTTCACAGGGAGCTCCTACAATGAGCAGTTCTTC.

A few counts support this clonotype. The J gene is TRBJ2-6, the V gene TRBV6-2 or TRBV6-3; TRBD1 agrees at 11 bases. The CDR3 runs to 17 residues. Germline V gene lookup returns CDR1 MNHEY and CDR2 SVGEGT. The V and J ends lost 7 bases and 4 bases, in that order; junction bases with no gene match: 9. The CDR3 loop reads CASTADRGLVGANVLTF. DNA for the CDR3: TGTGCCAGCACCGCGGACAGGGGGCTGGTAGGGGCCAACGTCCTGACTTTC.

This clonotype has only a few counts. CDR3 region: CASSEGQGRLYGYTF. The CDR3 region has the DNA TGTGCCAGTAGCGAGGGACAGGGGAGACTCTATGGCTACACCTTC. J is TRBJ1-2 and V is TRBV19; TRBD1 agrees at 10 bases. CDR3 length: 15 residues. Germline V gene data show CDR1 as LNHDA and CDR2 as SQIVND (reference sequence). V lost 6 bases to trimming and J lost 4 bases; unmatched junction nucleotides: 8.

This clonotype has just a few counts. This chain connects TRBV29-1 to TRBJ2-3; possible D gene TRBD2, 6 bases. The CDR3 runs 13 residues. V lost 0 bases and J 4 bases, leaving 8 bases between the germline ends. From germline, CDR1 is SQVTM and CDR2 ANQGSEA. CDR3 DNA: TGCAGCGTTGAAGAGGGGGGATCAGATACGCAGTATTTT. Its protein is CSVEEGGSDTQYF.